The 27 T cell receptor beta chains reported below all come from one sample, sequenced in a study of blood T cells in healthy people across ages. The authors ran a second PCR of roughly 6 to 12 cycles using a sample-barcoded 5' primer and a J-beta primer mix. MiXCR, applied by TCRdb to the 5' RACE reads, yields one record per CDR3 protein. The sample carries over 1,200,000 distinct CDR3 sequences, approximately 59% recorded once. The sequencing input was blood. The origin of the receptors is a man younger than 30 in good health.

The sample holds a few counts of this clonotype. The rearrangement joins TRBV20-1 to TRBJ2-4; perhaps TRBD2 as D (5 bases). This CDR3 has 15 residues. The germline V gene has CDR1 DFQATT and CDR2 SNEGSKA (reference sequence). The V and J ends lost 0 bases and 1 base respectively, with 10 bases between them. CDR3 sequence reads: CSAREARGAKNIQYF. The CDR3 nucleotides read TGCAGTGCTAGAGAGGCACGAGGGGCCAAAAACATTCAGTACTTC.

This chain joins TRBV7-9 and TRBJ1-1, with D perhaps matching TRBD1 (6 bases). Between the trimmed V and J ends, which lost 5 bases and 6 bases, there was a span of 19 bases. From germline, CDR1 is SEHNR and CDR2 FQNEAQ (reference sequence). The CDR3 length is 15 residues. The CDR3 region is CASSLGGLGDPEAFF. DNA for the CDR3: TGTGCCAGCAGCCTAGGGGGACTGGGGGACCCTGAAGCTTTCTTT.

The chain's CDR3 is CASSDDRSGVDTQYF. The DNA of the CDR3 is TGTGCCAGCAGTGACGACAGGTCCGGAGTGGATACGCAGTATTTT. The genes are TRBV12-3 or TRBV12-4 and TRBJ2-3; perhaps TRBD1 as D (6 bases). Trimming cost V 5 bases and J 6 bases, with 18 bases left between them. The CDR3 contains 15 residues.

J is TRBJ2-5 and V is TRBV20-1; 8 bases are a match to TRBD2. The DNA matches TRBJ2-7 better at its end, which makes the J call doubtful. The CDR3 contains 13 residues. CDR1 DFQATT and CDR2 SNEGSKA come from the germline V gene (reference sequence). The CDR3 nucleotides are TGCAGTGCTACCAGTAGCGGGACACACGAGCAGTACTTC. Translation gives CSATSSGTHEQYF.

This clonotype has only a few counts. The V call is TRBV10-3, the J call TRBJ2-1; no clear D. The CDR3 runs to 14 residues. The ends were cut back, 4 bases at V and 3 bases at J, with 10 bases in the middle. Looked up from germline, CDR1 is ENHRY and CDR2 is SYGVKD. This CDR3 is CAISGAASYNEQFF. As DNA, the CDR3 is TGTGCCATCAGTGGGGCAGCCAGCTACAATGAGCAGTTCTTC.

The V call is TRBV4-1, the J call TRBJ2-1; TRBD2 agrees at 9 bases. The V and J ends lost 3 bases and 5 bases, in that order; junction bases with no gene match: 5. CDR1 and CDR2 (germline): MGHRA, YSYEKL. The CDR3 runs 15 residues. The CDR3 DNA reads TGCGCCAGCAGCCAGAGACTAGCGGCGAACAATGAGCAGTTCTTC. Translation gives CASSQRLAANNEQFF.

J is TRBJ1-1 and V is TRBV4-1; TRBD1 matches 7 bases. The CDR3 totals 16 residues. The V gene end was trimmed by 1 base and the J gene end by 0 bases; junction bases not matched to a gene: 5. Germline-derived CDR1 and CDR2 are MGHRA and YSYEKL. The CDR3 loop reads CASSQATGSMNTEAFF. In DNA form, the CDR3 reads TGCGCCAGCAGCCAAGCGACAGGGTCAATGAACACTGAAGCTTTCTTT.

The chain couples TRBV7-6 to TRBJ2-1; a weak D match, TRBD2 (6 bases). Trimming left V 3 bases short and J 6 bases short, with 15 bases between. CDR1 is SGHVS and CDR2 is FNYEAQ in the germline V gene. CDR3 length: 15 amino acids. Here the CDR3 DNA reads TGTGCCAGCAGCTTGGCCGGAGGGAGTTCCAATGAGCAGTTCTTC. This encodes CASSLAGGSSNEQFF.

The sample holds a few counts of this clonotype. This chain links TRBV20-1 with TRBJ2-7; D is unresolved. CDR1 is DFQATT, CDR2 SNEGSKA, per germline (reference sequence). V gave up 6 bases and J gave up 2 bases, with 14 bases separating them. CDR3 length: 13 amino acids. The chain's CDR3 is CSAVNTGTYEQYF. The CDR3 DNA sequence: TGCAGTGCCGTAAACACTGGGACCTACGAGCAGTACTTC.

This clonotype was observed a handful of times. The chain recombines TRBV2 with TRBJ2-3; D unclear. The CDR3 is made up of 11 amino acids. V shed 10 bases and J shed 1 base, with 6 bases lying between them. Germline V CDR1 and CDR2: SNHLY, FYNNEI. The CDR3 spells CATSGTDTQYF. The CDR3 DNA reads as TGTGCCACCTCAGGCACAGATACGCAGTATTTT.

There are a few counts of this clonotype. The chain is built from TRBV5-1 and TRBJ2-3; 11 bases are shared with TRBD2. V shed 4 bases, J shed 0 bases, and the junction held 4 bases outside the gene matches. The CDR3 consists of 16 residues. From germline, CDR1 is SGHRS and CDR2 YFSETQ. CDR3 nucleotide sequence: TGCGCCAGCAGCACCCGACTAGCGGGGAGCACAGATACGCAGTATTTT. It translates to CASSTRLAGSTDTQYF.

Concerning this clonotype: Sequence at one end of the junction differs from germline and may be a read error. The genes are TRBV28 and TRBJ1-1, with a possible D match to TRBD1 (6 bases). CDR3 length equals 14 residues. Germline assignment: CDR1 MDHEN and CDR2 SYDVKM. Written as DNA, the CDR3 is TGTGCCAGCAGTTCTCCAGGGGAGAACACCGAAGCTTTCTTT. Protein sequence: CASSSPGENTEAFF.

J is TRBJ2-5 and V is TRBV4-3; possibly TRBD2 for D (5 bases). V lost 3 bases and J lost 2, with 10 bases in between. The CDR3 totals 14 residues. Per the germline V gene, CDR1 is LGHNA and CDR2 is YSLEER. The CDR3 here is CASSHDTGQETQYF. The CDR3 DNA sequence: TGCGCCAGCAGCCATGACACGGGACAAGAGACCCAGTACTTC.

The genes are TRBV5-1 and TRBJ2-1; a weak D match, TRBD2 (6 bases). The CDR3 length is 17 residues. CDR1 and CDR2 (germline): SGHRS, YFSETQ. V gave up 5 bases and J gave up 7 bases, with 25 bases separating them. The CDR3, as DNA: TGCGCCAGCAGTTATGGAGTTTCTGGGGTCGGGGGAAATGAGCAGTTCTTC. This codes for CASSYGVSGVGGNEQFF.

The J gene is TRBJ1-5, the V gene TRBV3-1; D may be TRBD1 (5 bases). The V end was cut by 1 base, the J end by 3 bases, with 7 bases between. The CDR3 is 14 amino acids. CDR1 is LGHDT and CDR2 is YNNKEL in the germline V gene (reference sequence). CDR3 DNA sequence: TGTGCCAGCAGCCAAGGACAGCACAATCAGCCCCAGCATTTT. It encodes CASSQGQHNQPQHF.

The chain couples TRBV4-2 to TRBJ2-1; D is unresolved. Trimming took 4 bases from V and 5 from J, leaving 15 bases between them. This CDR3 comprises 15 residues. CDR1 and CDR2 from the germline V gene are LGHNA and YNFKEQ. This CDR3 reads CASSRLMCEDNEQFF. The CDR3 region has the DNA TGTGCCAGCAGCCGATTAATGTGTGAAGACAATGAGCAGTTCTTC.

The gene calls are TRBV20-1 and TRBJ2-4; no definite D call. The DNA end is a closer match to TRBJ2-7, so the J assignment may be wrong. The CDR3 consists of 11 residues. Germline V lookup: CDR1 DFQATT, CDR2 SNEGSKA (reference sequence). The CDR3 spells CSASLNHEQYF. CDR3 nucleotides: TGCAGTGCTAGTCTAAACCACGAGCAGTACTTC.

The V and J genes are TRBV9 and TRBJ2-3, with D possibly being TRBD2 (5 bases). Germline CDR1 is SGDLS and CDR2 is YYNGEE. V was cut by 1 base and J by 0 bases, with 12 bases left in between. The length of the CDR3 is 16 residues. The CDR3 region is CASSVWSGASTDTQYF. The CDR3, as DNA: TGTGCCAGCAGCGTATGGAGCGGAGCGAGCACAGATACGCAGTATTTT.

The gene calls are TRBV3-1 and TRBJ2-3; maybe TRBD2 (5 bases). Germline V gene lookup returns CDR1 LGHDT and CDR2 YNNKEL (reference sequence). The CDR3 consists of 15 residues. V was clipped by 0 bases and J by 6 bases, with 13 bases between them. The CDR3 reads CASSQDVSGADTQYF. The DNA of the CDR3 is TGTGCCAGCAGCCAAGATGTAAGCGGTGCGGATACGCAGTATTTT.

This chain joins TRBV15 and TRBJ2-1; D may correspond to TRBD1 or TRBD2 (5 bases each). This CDR3 region has 16 residues. The V gene lost 0 bases and the J gene lost 3 bases, with 12 bases spanning the gap. Germline V lookup: CDR1 LNHNV, CDR2 YYDKDF (reference sequence). CDR3 DNA: TGTGCCACCAGCAGAGATCCAAGCGGACACTACAATGAGCAGTTCTTC. Its translation: CATSRDPSGHYNEQFF. Supplemented by reference TRBV15 and TRBJ2-1, the full variable domain reads DAMVIQNPRYQVTQFGKPVTLSCSQTLNHNVMYWYQQKSSQAPKLLFHYYDKDFNNEADTPDNFQSRRPNTSFCFLDIRSPGLGDTAMYLCATSRDPSGHYNEQFFGPGTRLTVL.

This clonotype was counted only a few times. This sequence may be a read error, since a much larger clone differs from it by one base. The chain has TRBV6-2 or TRBV6-3 and TRBJ2-4, with D hard to call. The J call may be wrong; the DNA end is better matched by TRBJ2-7. This CDR3 contains 11 residues. The germline CDR1 and CDR2 sequences are MNHEY and SVGEGT. CDR3 nucleotide sequence: TGTGCCAGCAGTTACGGGCACGAGCAGTACTTC. Amino acids: CASSYGHEQYF.

The V gene is TRBV29-1, the J gene TRBJ2-7; D possibly corresponds to TRBD1 (6 bases). The CDR3 covers 13 residues. Germline V gene sequence: CDR1 SQVTM, CDR2 ANQGSEA. V gave up 3 bases and J gave up 0 bases, with 9 bases separating them. CDR3 protein: CSVDRTDSYEQYF. CDR3 bases: TGCAGCGTTGACCGGACAGACTCCTACGAGCAGTACTTC.

V usage is TRBV6-2 or TRBV6-3 and J usage is TRBJ2-7; possible D gene TRBD1, 5 bases. V was shortened by 0 bases and J by 1 base, with 22 bases between the two germline ends. CDR1 and CDR2 from the germline V gene are MNHEY and SVGEGT. The CDR3 totals 19 residues. DNA for the CDR3: TGTGCCAGCAGTTACTCAGGGGATACCGACACTCAGAGGTCCTACGAGCAGTACTTC. Its protein product is CASSYSGDTDTQRSYEQYF.

In the case of this clonotype: Its ends do not fully match the called genes, so a read error is possible. The V call is TRBV6-6, the J call TRBJ2-3, with D maybe TRBD1 (6 bases). Germline V lookup: CDR1 MNHNY, CDR2 SVGAGI (reference sequence). This CDR3 contains 15 residues. CDR3 sequence reads: CASSYSPGSGDMQYF. The CDR3 region has the DNA TGTGCCAGCAGTTACTCCCCCGGATCAGGGGATATGCAGTATTTT.

The chain has TRBV3-1 and TRBJ2-6; maybe TRBD1 (5 bases). Trimming pared 1 base from V and 2 bases from J, leaving 9 bases between. Germline V gene lookup returns CDR1 LGHDT and CDR2 YNNKEL (reference sequence). The CDR3 runs to 16 residues. The CDR3 reads CASSQVGATGANVLTF. The CDR3, as DNA: TGTGCCAGCAGCCAAGTAGGGGCCACTGGGGCCAACGTCCTGACTTTC.

This clonotype was observed a few times. V is TRBV20-1 and J is TRBJ1-4; TRBD1 matches at 7 bases. V lost 4 bases, J lost 5 bases, and 13 bases stayed unmatched. The CDR3 runs to 16 residues. Germline lookup yields CDR1 DFQATT and CDR2 SNEGSKA (reference sequence). The CDR3 DNA reads TGCAGTGCTATAGACAGGGTGGGGGTAGCCAATGAAAAACTGTTTTTT. Translating it yields CSAIDRVGVANEKLFF.

The sample holds a few counts of this clonotype. The V and J genes are TRBV7-2 and TRBJ2-1; the D call may be TRBD1 or TRBD2 (5 bases each). The CDR3 runs to 15 residues. Germline CDR1 SGHTA, CDR2 FQGNSA. V was cut by 1 base and J by 7 bases, with 14 bases left in between. The CDR3 coding sequence is TGTGCCAGCAGCTTAGTGGGGACGGGGACGAATGAGCAGTTCTTC. It encodes CASSLVGTGTNEQFF.